This T cell receptor (beta chain) was retrieved from a study of T cells in Graves' hyperthyroidism and ophthalmopathy (dated by TCRdb to about 2019). With regard to the full study: Peripheral blood was sampled at the time of initial diagnosis, prior to any treatment. The study also compared thyroid tissue and blood T-cell repertoires from a handful of Graves' hyperthyroidism patients. The paper reports TCR Vbeta CDR3 sequencing of approximately 140 peripheral blood samples: around 45 ophthalmopathy, approximately 74 hyperthyroidism and around 17 progressor patients. For training and testing, the 100 or so patients in the discovery cohort were randomly divided in a 7:3 ratio. An independent validation cohort of some 18 hyperthyroidism patients and about 15 patients who later progressed to ophthalmopathy tested prospective prediction of ophthalmopathy. To identify distinguishing TCR V-J signatures, a discovery cohort of around 100 patients was used, comprising fewer than 45 with Graves' ophthalmopathy and some 60 with stable Graves' hyperthyroidism. Following sampling, methimazole starting at 30 mg daily was given to hyperthyroidism patients, and high-dose intravenous methylprednisolone was given to ophthalmopathy patients. General study outcomes and caveats: During validation, the model predicted progression to ophthalmopathy a median of approximately six months ahead of onset, with more than 55% sensitivity and 72.22% specificity. Most expanded thyroid clonotypes (frequency above 0.001) were also detected in blood, suggesting blood repertoires may reflect thyroid immune responses. A model built on a 13 V-J signature distinguished ophthalmopathy from stable hyperthyroidism, reaching about 88% sensitivity and under 84% specificity in cross-validation and 80%/75% in testing. No statistical method was used to fix the sample size in advance, and group allocation was not hidden from the investigators.

On this clonotype itself: Its antigen is still unknown. Base qualities are not provided; no much larger clone lies one nucleotide away.

Hyperthyroidism patients were aged 18 to 65 years and newly diagnosed, with disease duration of less than 2 months. Exclusion was applied to patients with uncontrolled infections, other autoimmune diseases, pregnancy or lactation. Diagnoses were established on the basis of clinical symptoms, serum thyroxine and TRAb, thyroid ultrasound, and orbital computed tomography. Blood from progressor patients was drawn when they were first diagnosed with hyperthyroidism, before any ophthalmopathy symptoms appeared. PBMCs were isolated from approximately 10 ml of fresh peripheral blood by Ficoll-Paque density gradient centrifugation. Patients classed as progressors first received a Graves' hyperthyroidism diagnosis and then went on to develop ophthalmopathy during follow-up. Trizol reagent was used to extract total RNA, and RNA quality was then checked on an Agilent 2100 Bioanalyzer. V trim: 6 bases; J trim: 4 bases; unmatched bases: 14. From the cysteine up to the phenylalanine, the CDR3 has a length of 17 residues. CDR3 DNA is the only sequence kept; it has 51 bases, read in frame from the first base. Looking up the germline V gene (reference sequence) yields CDR1 SEHNR and CDR2 FQNEAQ.

Amplification of TCR beta CDR3 regions was carried out from RNA transcripts. A first-round RT-PCR of the TCR CDR3 used the HTBI primer set with the Qiagen OneStep RT-PCR kit. Libraries were constructed in a second round of multiplex PCR, after which size selection and purification were carried out. Paired-end sequencing of the libraries was performed with 100 bp reads on an Illumina HiSeq2000. The paper's data handling went like this. Raw data were processed with SOAPnuke, discarding reads with adapters, uncalled bases, mean Phred below 15, or no exact constant-primer or identifier match. High-quality paired reads were merged using COPE v1.2.5, and each unique nucleotide sequence was defined as a clonotype. Clonotypes were aligned to IMGT TRBV, TRBD and TRBJ reference segments using MiTCR v1.1. The analysis included only V-J combinations with a frequency above 0.0001, which together covered 99.2% of the repertoires. A TCS score was defined as the ratio between F50 (clonal expansion) and ExV (chaos), using BLOSUM62-based TCRdist between CDR3 peptides within each V-J. Welch's t-statistics and random forest reduced 500 to 550 V-J features to roughly 13, which were used in a naive Bayes classifier (R e1071). TCRdb itself trimmed the public reads at Q25 with fastp, ran MiXCR and retained productive beta chains. Each record represents a unique CDR3 protein, reported with the most common genes and DNA among its rows. Clone size and V and J calls follow TCRdb, not the original study. Counted in this sample were around 290,000 distinct CDR3 sequences; about an eighth of them appeared once. The top ten constitute 7.8% of the sample.

Sequencing input: blood. Rearrangement joined TRBV7-9 to TRBJ2-1; the junction holds 8 bases that match TRBD2. This clonotype originated in a young woman with Graves' hyperthyroidism that later progressed to Graves' ophthalmopathy. The nucleotides are TGTGCCAGCAGGGCGGCGGGAGGACTAACAACGTACAATGAGCAGTTCTTC. The resulting protein is CASRAAGGLTTYNEQFF. Extended through the reference TRBV7-9 and TRBJ2-1 proteins, this CDR3 yields the full variable domain: DTGVSQNPRHKITKRGQNVTFRCDPISEHNRLYWYRQTLGQGPEFLTYFQNEAQLEKSRLLSDRFSAERPKGSFSTLEIQRTEQGDSAMYLCASRAAGGLTTYNEQFFGPGTRLTVL.